Below are 9 T cell receptor beta chains sequenced from a single sample in a study of post-analysis software for immune sequencing data. Study-level points and caveats: In patients, TRBV5-6, TRBV5-1 and TRBV20-1 belonged to roughly five TRBV segments found more frequently than in controls.

The library was made from cDNA and included unique molecular identifiers. TCRdb ran MiXCR on the PCR reads and lists one entry per CDR3 protein. The table includes roughly 540,000 distinct CDR3 sequences, 30% to 40% detected once. These receptors' antigens are unknown. Material for sequencing was blood. The receptors were sampled from a girl aged 2-17 years with multiple sclerosis.

The rearrangement uses TRBV7-3 and TRBJ2-5; D is perhaps TRBD2 (7 bases). Per the germline V gene, CDR1 is SGHTA and CDR2 is FQGTGA. V was trimmed by 1 base and J by 11 bases, leaving 17 bases between them. This CDR3 has 14 residues. This CDR3 is CASSLNAGADEQYF. The DNA of the CDR3 is TGTGCCAGCAGCTTAAATGCGGGGGCGGATGAGCAGTACTTC.

This chain links TRBV12-3 or TRBV12-4 with TRBJ2-3; no definite D call. The CDR3 loop spans 12 amino acids. V was pared by 6 bases and J by 5 bases, with 9 bases between. CDR3 sequence reads: CASSREKDTQYF. Written as DNA, the CDR3 is TGTGCCAGCAGCCGAGAAAAAGATACGCAGTATTTT.

This clonotype was counted ten times or more. This chain joins TRBV10-3 and TRBJ1-2; tentatively, D is TRBD1 (6 bases). The V end lost 3 bases, the J end lost 10 bases, and 24 bases lay between the germline ends. CDR1 is ENHRY and CDR2 is SYGVKD in the germline V gene. The CDR3 runs to 16 residues. CDR3 in DNA: TGTGCCATCAGTGACCACGGCCCGGACAGTACTCGTGACTACACCTTC. This codes for CAISDHGPDSTRDYTF.

This clonotype was recorded once. This chain joins TRBV10-3 and TRBJ2-3, with 13 bases lining up with TRBD2. Trimming removed 10 bases from V and 0 bases from J; junction bases left unmatched: 4. The germline V gene has CDR1 ENHRY and CDR2 SYGVKD. This CDR3 has 15 residues. The CDR3 reads CATGLAGASTDTQYF. CDR3 coding DNA: TGTGCCACAGGACTAGCGGGGGCGAGCACAGATACGCAGTATTTT.

V gene TRBV4-1 combines with J gene TRBJ2-6; 10 nucleotides match TRBD2. The CDR3 runs to 22 residues. J lost 1 base, V lost 4 bases, and 19 bases had no gene match. Germline CDR1 is MGHRA and CDR2 is YSYEKL. Written as DNA, the CDR3 is TGCGCCAGCAGCCCTTATGATATAGCGGGGGGCGGGGTGGGATCTGGGGCCAACGTCCTGACTTTC. Translation: CASSPYDIAGGGVGSGANVLTF.

Here the CDR3 reads CATSDQGTGHNQPQHF. The CDR3 region has the DNA TGTGCCACCAGTGATCAAGGGACAGGACACAATCAGCCCCAGCATTTT. The chain is built from TRBV24-1 and TRBJ1-5; 8 nucleotides match TRBD1. The CDR3 extends over 16 amino acids. Germline-derived CDR1 and CDR2 are KGHDR and SFDVKD. The V segment lost 3 bases and the J segment 3 bases; nucleotides outside the gene matches: 6.

This clonotype came up many times. The chain couples TRBV12-3 or TRBV12-4 to TRBJ2-1; the match to TRBD2 covers 7 bases. V gave up 1 base and J gave up 7 bases; unmatched junction bases: 4. The CDR3 consists of 14 residues. CDR3: CASSLGGGDNEQFF. The CDR3 bases are TGTGCCAGCAGTTTAGGCGGGGGTGATAATGAGCAGTTCTTC.

This clonotype was detected a few times. This sequence joins TRBV20-1 and TRBJ1-5; 7 nucleotides align to TRBD1. J was trimmed by 4 bases and V by 6 bases; bases with no gene match: 6. CDR3 length: 13 residues. Germline loops: CDR1 DFQATT, CDR2 SNEGSKA (reference sequence). The CDR3 coding sequence is TGCAGTGCAGCGACAGGGATGAATCAGCCCCAGCATTTT. It yields the protein CSAATGMNQPQHF.

V gene TRBV6-5 combines with J gene TRBJ1-1, with D tentatively TRBD1 (6 bases). There are 14 residues in the CDR3. V gave up 6 bases and J gave up 6 bases, with 17 bases separating them. Germline-derived CDR1 and CDR2 are MNHEY and SVGAGI. CDR3 protein: CASSPIGGGSEAFF. The CDR3 region has the DNA TGTGCCAGCAGCCCCATCGGGGGCGGATCTGAAGCTTTCTTT.